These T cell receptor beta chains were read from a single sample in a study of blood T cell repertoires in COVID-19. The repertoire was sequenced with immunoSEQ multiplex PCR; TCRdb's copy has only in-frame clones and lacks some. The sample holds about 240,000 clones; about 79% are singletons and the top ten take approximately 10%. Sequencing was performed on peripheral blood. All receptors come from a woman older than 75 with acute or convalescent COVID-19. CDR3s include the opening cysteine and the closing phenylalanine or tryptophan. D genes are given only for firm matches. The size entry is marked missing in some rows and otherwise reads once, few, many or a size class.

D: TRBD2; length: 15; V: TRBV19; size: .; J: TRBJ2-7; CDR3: CASSMTSGALYEQYF; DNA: TGTGCCAGTAGTATGACTAGCGGGGCCCTCTACGAGCAGTACTTC
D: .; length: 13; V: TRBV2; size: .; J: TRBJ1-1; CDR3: CASSRQVRTEAFF; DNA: TGTGCCAGCAGCCGACAGGTCCGGACTGAAGCTTTCTTT
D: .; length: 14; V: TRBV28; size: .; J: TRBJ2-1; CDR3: CATQERTSYNEQFF; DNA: TGTGCCACCCAGGAGCGGACCTCCTACAATGAGCAGTTCTTC
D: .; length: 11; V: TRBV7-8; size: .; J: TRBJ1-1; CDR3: CASSRGQEAFF; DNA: TGTGCCAGCAGCAGAGGACAGGAAGCTTTCTTT
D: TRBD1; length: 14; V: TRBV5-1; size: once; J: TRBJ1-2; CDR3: CASSAPQGNYGYTF; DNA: TGCGCCAGCAGCGCGCCACAGGGGAACTATGGCTACACCTTC
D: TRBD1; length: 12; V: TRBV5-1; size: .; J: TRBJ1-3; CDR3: CASSLEGQGLHF; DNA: TGCGCCAGCAGCTTGGAGGGACAGGGTCTACATTTT
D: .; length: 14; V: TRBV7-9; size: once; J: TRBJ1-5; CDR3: CASSSRGGNQPQHF; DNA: TGTGCCAGCAGCTCCAGGGGAGGCAATCAGCCCCAGCATTTT
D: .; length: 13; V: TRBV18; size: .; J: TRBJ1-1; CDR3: CASSPTLDTEAFF; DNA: TGTGCCAGCTCACCGACACTTGACACTGAAGCTTTCTTT
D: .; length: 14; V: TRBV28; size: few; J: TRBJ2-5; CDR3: CASSLSGGRETQYF; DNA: TGTGCCAGCAGTTTATCGGGGGGCAGAGAGACCCAGTACTTC
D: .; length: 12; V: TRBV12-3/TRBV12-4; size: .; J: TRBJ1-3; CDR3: CASSGLGNTIYF; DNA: TGTGCCAGCAGTGGACTTGGAAACACCATATATTTT
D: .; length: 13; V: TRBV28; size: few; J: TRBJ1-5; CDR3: CASSSQGNQPQHF; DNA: TGTGCCAGCAGTTCCCAGGGAAATCAGCCCCAGCATTTT
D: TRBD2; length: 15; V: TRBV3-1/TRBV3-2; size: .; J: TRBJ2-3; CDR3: CASSQGGLAADTQYF; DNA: TGTGCCAGCAGCCAAGGGGGACTAGCGGCAGATACGCAGTATTTT
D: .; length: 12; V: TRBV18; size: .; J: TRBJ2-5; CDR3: CASSPNRETQYF; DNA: TGTGCCAGCTCACCGAACAGAGAGACCCAGTACTTC
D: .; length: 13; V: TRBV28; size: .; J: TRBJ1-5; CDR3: CASTSPLNQPQHF; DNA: TGTGCCAGCACCTCACCACTCAATCAGCCCCAGCATTTT
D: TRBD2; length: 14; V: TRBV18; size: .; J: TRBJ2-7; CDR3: CASSPAGGGYEQYF; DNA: TGTGCCAGCTCACCGGCGGGAGGTGGGTACGAGCAGTACTTC
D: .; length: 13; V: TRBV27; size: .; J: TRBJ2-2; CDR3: CASSPPGGGELFF; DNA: TGTGCCAGCAGTCCACCAGGTGGCGGGGAGCTGTTTTTT
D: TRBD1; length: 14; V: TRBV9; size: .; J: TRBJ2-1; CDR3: CASSVLQGNNEQFF; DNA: TGTGCCAGCAGCGTCTTACAGGGGAACAATGAGCAGTTCTTC
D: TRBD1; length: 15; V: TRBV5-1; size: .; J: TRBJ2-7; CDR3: CASSSAGTGGYEQYF; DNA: TGCGCCAGCAGCTCAGCCGGGACAGGGGGCTACGAGCAGTACTTC
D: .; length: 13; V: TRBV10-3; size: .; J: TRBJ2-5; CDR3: CAISEWQGETQYF; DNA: TGTGCCATCAGTGAGTGGCAGGGCGAGACCCAGTACTTC
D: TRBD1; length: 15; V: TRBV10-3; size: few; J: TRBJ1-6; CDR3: CAISPDRGTNSPLHF; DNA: TGTGCCATCAGCCCTGACAGGGGGACCAATTCACCCCTCCACTTT
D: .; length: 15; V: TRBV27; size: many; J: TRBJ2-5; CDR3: CASSLSWLDQETQYF; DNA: TGTGCCAGCAGTTTATCGTGGCTAGATCAAGAGACCCAGTACTTC
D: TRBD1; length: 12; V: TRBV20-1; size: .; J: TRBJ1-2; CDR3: CSASQGAYGYTF; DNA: TGCAGTGCTAGTCAGGGGGCCTATGGCTACACCTTC
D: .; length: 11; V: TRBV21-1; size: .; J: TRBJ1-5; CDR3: CASDKDKPQHF; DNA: TGTGCCAGCGACAAAGATAAGCCCCAGCATTTT
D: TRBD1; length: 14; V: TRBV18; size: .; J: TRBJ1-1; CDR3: CASSPTGANTEAFF; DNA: TGTGCCAGCTCGCCGACAGGGGCTAACACTGAAGCTTTCTTT
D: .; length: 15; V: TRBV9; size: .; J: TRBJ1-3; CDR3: CASSVTGAAGNTIYF; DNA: TGTGCCAGCAGCGTAACGGGTGCTGCTGGAAACACCATATATTTT
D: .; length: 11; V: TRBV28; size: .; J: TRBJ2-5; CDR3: CATQFRETQYF; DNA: TGTGCCACCCAGTTTCGTGAGACCCAGTACTTC
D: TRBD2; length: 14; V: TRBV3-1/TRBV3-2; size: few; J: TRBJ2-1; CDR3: CASSHSGGRNEQFF; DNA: TGTGCCAGCAGCCATAGCGGGGGAAGGAATGAGCAGTTCTTC
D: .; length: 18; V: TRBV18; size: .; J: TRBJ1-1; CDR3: CASSPLGREIQMNTEAFF; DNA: TGTGCCAGCTCACCGCTGGGCCGGGAGATCCAAATGAACACTGAAGCTTTCTTT
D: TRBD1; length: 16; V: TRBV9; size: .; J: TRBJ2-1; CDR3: CASSSPGQGSYNEQFF; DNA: TGTGCCAGCAGCTCGCCTGGACAGGGCTCCTACAATGAGCAGTTCTTC